This section outlines one T cell receptor beta chain sequence together with its context. TCRdb keeps only in-frame clones here, not all; method: immunoSEQ multiplex PCR. The sample lists 75,000 to 95,000 clones, about 90% occurring once. The CDR3 consists of 13 residues. V was trimmed by 7 bases and J by 7 bases, leaving 16 bases between them. Germline CDR1 is MNHEY and CDR2 is SMNVEV (reference sequence). This sample is part of a study of siplizumab effects on memory and regulatory T cells. The receptor was isolated from a human donor in good health. Sequenced material: CD4+ T cells sorted from blood. This chain links TRBV27 with TRBJ2-5; no clear D. In nucleotides, the CDR3 is TGTGCCAGCAAGCTGCACGGAACTTTGACCCAGTACTTC. This encodes CASKLHGTLTQYF.